Listed here are 2 T cell receptor beta chains from one sample, sequenced in a study of technical replicates of blood from several donors (dated by TCRdb to about 2017). The method behind the library was the immunoSEQ multiplex PCR assay. The source is immuneACCESS, and TCRdb retained only in-frame sequences with V and J called. Part of the clones is not carried over; for the studies checked, unresolved V genes explain less than half of this, and the remainder is unexplained. The sample table records about 56,000 clones; 90% to 95% of these occur just once. The top ten clonotypes cover 4.2% of the sample. Sequencing was performed on PBMCs. The receptors come from a human donor in good health. Some clones in this sample may be carry-over from other donors' samples.

The rearrangement links TRBV4-3 to TRBJ2-4, with 7 bases matching TRBD2. Germline trimming cut 0 bases from V and 0 bases from J; bases unmatched to any gene: 14. Germline-derived CDR1 and CDR2 are LGHNA and YSLEER. The CDR3 has 20 residues. In DNA form, the CDR3 reads TGCGCCAGCAGCCAAGAGTTCGTAGGAACTAGCGCGCTAGCCAAAAACATTCAGTACTTC. Residues: CASSQEFVGTSALAKNIQYF.

The chain uses TRBV7-9 and TRBJ2-2, with D possibly matching TRBD2 (5 bases). Germline V CDR1 and CDR2: SEHNR, FQNEAQ (reference sequence). The CDR3 is 15 residues long. The V end was cut by 3 bases, the J end by 5 bases, with 13 bases between. CDR3 in DNA: TGTGCCAGCAGCTTGGTGGGAGACGGGACCGGGGAGCTGTTTTTT. It is translated as CASSLVGDGTGELFF. The entire variable domain, with the rest obtained from reference TRBV7-9 and TRBJ2-2, is as follows: DTGVSQNPRHKITKRGQNVTFRCDPISEHNRLYWYRQTLGQGPEFLTYFQNEAQLEKSRLLSDRFSAERPKGSFSTLEIQRTEQGDSAMYLCASSLVGDGTGELFFGEGSRLTVL.